One T cell receptor (beta chain) is described in this entry. The sample originates from a study of control samples from healthy donors and cancer patients. The assay was immunoSEQ multiplex PCR, and TCRdb's table has in-frame clones only and misses some. Of roughly 130,000 clones detected, approximately 95% appear once; the ten largest clones hold approximately 4%. The CDR3 is 15 amino acids. The V end was cut by 5 bases, the J end by 2 bases, with 10 bases between. CDR1 is MDHEN, CDR2 SYDVKM, per germline. The chain couples TRBV28 to TRBJ2-6; a possible D gene is TRBD1 (5 bases). The sequenced sample was blood. This TCR came from a man aged 25 to 40 in good health. Here the CDR3 reads CASSPAGTGANVLTF. CDR3 sequence (DNA): TGTGCCAGCAGTCCCGCAGGGACTGGGGCCAACGTCCTGACTTTC.